This T cell receptor (beta chain) is drawn from a study of regulatory T cells in long-lasting Graves disease. Findings of the study overall: TRBV28, TRBJ1-2 and TRBJ2-5 were segments that persistent disease favored. Shared public clonotypes totalled around 2,900 in persistent patients, compared with roughly 970 in new patients.

Time point meaning: persistent/refractory GD, antithyroid drugs over 5 years with positive TRAb. The TCR library used RNA extracted from PBMCs. This CDR3 is built from 14 residues. The germline V and J ends were trimmed by 6 bases and 4 bases, with 16 bases remaining between them. Germline V CDR1 and CDR2: MNHEY, SVGEGT. TCR beta libraries were built with iRepertoire HTBI primers and Arm-PCR of CDR3 regions. TCRdb recomputed calls from the multiplex PCR reads with MiXCR, one row per CDR3 protein. This table has some 370,000 distinct CDR3 sequences, less than 25% appearing once. Regarding this clonotype: The antigen is not known.

The source is a female donor with Graves disease. Source: peripheral blood mononuclear cells (PBMCs), taken when the disease was refractory, from a patient treated with antithyroid drugs. The chain carries TRBV6-2 or TRBV6-3 and TRBJ2-7; D is possibly TRBD2 (5 bases). As DNA, the CDR3 is TGTGCCAGCAGCCATGGTCGGGGTGGGTACGAGCAGTACTTC. This codes for CASSHGRGGYEQYF.